The clone carrying this T cell receptor beta chain has a count of ten or more. Trimming pared 3 bases from V and 1 base from J, leaving 17 bases between. This CDR3 has 17 amino acids. The germline gives CDR1 ENHRY, CDR2 SYGVKD. Sample-barcoded 5' priming and a J-beta primer mix drove a second PCR of about 6 to 12 cycles. One entry per CDR3 protein results from TCRdb running MiXCR on the 5' RACE reads. In the table there are hundreds of thousands of distinct CDR3 sequences, 44% of which are singletons. The entry originates in a study of blood T cells in healthy people across ages. What was sequenced was blood. The clonotype comes from a man in his fifties or sixties in good health. The V gene is TRBV10-3, the J gene TRBJ2-3; TRBD2 might be the D (6 bases). The CDR3 loop reads CAISDKGGVAGTDTQYF. CDR3 in DNA: TGTGCCATCAGTGATAAAGGTGGAGTAGCGGGCACAGATACGCAGTATTTT.